These T cell receptor beta chains were read from a single sample in a study of cytomegalovirus exposure and HLA in healthy donors. Measured with immunoSEQ multiplex PCR; TCRdb has only the in-frame clones, and not every one. This table holds 120,000 to 150,000 clones, roughly 66% found once. Sequencing was performed on PBMCs. Receptor source: a woman between 18 and 30 years old in good health and CMV-seronegative. The CDR3 runs from the conserved cysteine through the conserved F or W. The order of the fields is D gene, V gene, J gene, clone size, CDR3 DNA, CDR3 protein. The D gene is left open where the match is weak. The size of a clone is reported for some rows only, either as once, few or many, or as a class for expanded clones.

-	TRBV29-1	TRBJ2-3	-	TGCAGCGTCGCCAACAAACTACGCACAGATACGCAGTATTTT	CSVANKLRTDTQYF
-	TRBV18	TRBJ1-1	-	TGTGCCAGCTCCCCAGGCGGGGGAGACACTGAAGCTTTCTTT	CASSPGGGDTEAFF
TRBD1	TRBV5-4	TRBJ2-6	-	TGTGCCAGCAGCCCGGGACAGCACCGCCTAACCTCTGGGGCCAACGTCCTGACTTTC	CASSPGQHRLTSGANVLTF
TRBD1	TRBV4-3	TRBJ1-1	-	TGCGCCAGCAGCCAAGAGGTGGGACAGTCGAACACTGAAGCTTTCTTT	CASSQEVGQSNTEAFF
-	TRBV7-2	TRBJ1-2	-	TGTGCCAGCAGCTTCCCGACCGGACAGCCCTATGGCTACACCTTC	CASSFPTGQPYGYTF
TRBD2	TRBV4-3	TRBJ2-1	-	TGCGCCAGCAGCCAAGATTCGGGGGGGGCCTACAATGAGCAGTTCTTC	CASSQDSGGAYNEQFF
-	TRBV5-1	TRBJ1-1	-	TGCGCCAGCAGCGTGGAGTCTCCGGGGAGGAACACTGAAGCTTTCTTT	CASSVESPGRNTEAFF
-	TRBV10-3	TRBJ1-3	-	TGTGCCACCGTGGGGACATCCGGAAACACCATATATTTT	CATVGTSGNTIYF
TRBD2	TRBV19	TRBJ2-1	-	TGTGCCAGTAGTATGGGCCTAGCGGGAACGTCGTACAATGAGCAGTTCTTC	CASSMGLAGTSYNEQFF
TRBD2	TRBV11-2	TRBJ2-7	-	TGTGCCAGCAGCAAACTAGCGGGGGACCCCCTTCCCTACGAGCAGTACTTC	CASSKLAGDPLPYEQYF
-	TRBV19	TRBJ2-1	-	TGTGCCAGTAGTCAGGTGAATGAGCAGTTCTTC	CASSQVNEQFF
-	TRBV9	TRBJ1-2	few	TGTGCCAGCAGCTCACCAACCGGGAGCCTGCCCCATGGCTACACCTTC	CASSSPTGSLPHGYTF
TRBD2	TRBV19	TRBJ2-1	once	TGTGCCAGTAGTATTGGTAGCGGGAGGTACTACAATGAGCAGTTCTTC	CASSIGSGRYYNEQFF
TRBD2	TRBV4-2	TRBJ2-1	-	TGTGCCAGCAGCCAAGAGACTCGGACTAGCGGGGGGCGTAGCGCTGAGCAGTTCTTC	CASSQETRTSGGRSAEQFF
-	TRBV6-1	TRBJ2-2	few	TGTGCCAGCAAAACGTCGGGGTCCGGGGAGCTGTTTTTT	CASKTSGSGELFF
TRBD1	TRBV27	TRBJ1-2	-	TGTGCCAGCAGTTACAGGGGAATGTACGGCTACACCTTC	CASSYRGMYGYTF
TRBD2	TRBV27	TRBJ2-1	-	TGTGCCGGCAGTGGACTAGCGGGATTGGTTGAGCAGTTCTTC	CAGSGLAGLVEQFF
TRBD1	TRBV29-1	TRBJ2-2	-	TGCAGCGTTGAACGTGGGACAGGGTTCGCCGGGGAGCTGTTTTTT	CSVERGTGFAGELFF
-	TRBV18	TRBJ1-1	-	TGTGCCAGCTCACGGGAACAGGGTCAGAACACTGAAGCTTTCTTT	CASSREQGQNTEAFF
TRBD1	TRBV2	TRBJ1-3	-	TGTGCCAGCAGTGGACAGGGCAGCGGAAACACCATATATTTT	CASSGQGSGNTIYF
-	TRBV5-1	TRBJ1-4	-	TGCGCCAGCAGCTTGAACGCAGGGAATTTAGAAAAACTGTTTTTT	CASSLNAGNLEKLFF
TRBD1	TRBV7-9	TRBJ1-2	few	TGTGCCAGCAGCTTACCGCGTGGGGGACAGGGGATCACCTTC	CASSLPRGGQGITF
TRBD1	TRBV4-1	TRBJ1-1	-	TGCGCCAGCAGCCGAGACAGGGCGAACACTGAAGCTTTCTTT	CASSRDRANTEAFF
TRBD1	TRBV6-5	TRBJ1-4	-	TGTGCCAGCGGGCAGGGGGCTTTAACTAATGAAAAACTGTTTTTT	CASGQGALTNEKLFF
-	TRBV19	TRBJ1-1	-	TGTGCCAGTATGATAGGGGCCGCGAACACTGAAGCTTTCTTT	CASMIGAANTEAFF
TRBD1	TRBV28	TRBJ1-5	few	TGTGCCAGCAGGTTAGGAGGACAGGGCAGGAACCAGCCCCAGCATTTT	CASRLGGQGRNQPQHF
TRBD1	TRBV4-1	TRBJ1-1	few	TGCGCCAGCAGCCAAGTGTTTGGGACAGGCGTCCATAGCGGATTT	CASSQVFGTGVHSGF
-	TRBV27	TRBJ2-2	-	TGTGCCAGCAGTCCCCACTGGAAGAGGGGGGGAACCGGGGAGCTATTTTTT	CASSPHWKRGGTGELFF
TRBD1	TRBV28	TRBJ1-3	-	TGTGCCAGCAGGCTTACCGGGACAGGGGCAAACACCATATATTTT	CASRLTGTGANTIYF